A single sample gave rise to the 8 T cell receptor beta chains below, sequenced in a study of T cells after yellow fever vaccination (dated by TCRdb to the late 2010s). The sample's treatment or condition, from its label and the paper: live attenuated yellow fever vaccine strain. Libraries were built with 5' RACE. The instrument given in TCRdb is Illumina NovaSeq 6000. The raw public reads went through TCRdb reprocessing: fastp at Q25, MiXCR clone calling, in-frame beta chains kept. A single entry per CDR3 protein holds the most common genes and DNA from its merged rows. Counted in this sample were 300,000 to 350,000 distinct CDR3 sequences; under 5% of them appeared once. 20% to 25% of the sample is in the top ten clones. Material: PBMCs, obtained 5 days after the yellow fever booster vaccination. The receptors were gathered from a young man who received the YFV17D yellow fever vaccine.

In its sample, this clonotype was seen many times. The V gene is TRBV4-3, the J gene TRBJ2-7, with D perhaps matching TRBD1 (5 bases). CDR1 is LGHNA and CDR2 is YSLEER in the germline V gene. V lost 4 bases, J lost 1 base, and 11 bases lay in between. CDR3 length: 14 residues. CDR3 region: CASSRQTTSYEQYF. CDR3 nucleotides: TGCGCCAGCAGCCGACAGACAACTTCCTACGAGCAGTACTTC.

This clonotype has just a few counts. V usage is TRBV28 and J usage is TRBJ2-7; TRBD2 matches at 7 bases. Trimming removed 5 bases from V and 6 bases from J; junction bases left unmatched: 4. Germline CDR1 reads MDHEN; CDR2 reads SYDVKM. The CDR3 runs to 12 residues. CDR3 sequence: CASSDGGIEQYV. The DNA of the CDR3 is TGTGCCAGCAGTGACGGGGGGATCGAGCAGTACGTC.

This clonotype was detected a few times. The V gene is TRBV3-1, the J gene TRBJ2-7; D not resolved. Trimming took off 4 bases at V and 0 bases at J, with 16 bases between the two ends. Germline V gene data show CDR1 as LGHDT and CDR2 as YNNKEL (reference sequence). The CDR3 loop spans 16 amino acids. CDR3 in amino acids: CASSPERKALSYEQYF. The CDR3 region has the DNA TGTGCCAGCAGCCCTGAAAGAAAGGCCCTCTCCTACGAGCAGTACTTC.

This chain joins TRBV5-1 and TRBJ2-1; D remains unclear. The CDR3 consists of 15 residues. The V end lost 3 bases, the J end lost 5 bases, and 15 bases lay between the germline ends. Germline CDR1 reads SGHRS; CDR2 reads YFSETQ. The DNA of the CDR3 is TGCGCCAGCAGCTCCTTCAGAAGCCGGGACAATGAGCAGTTCTTC. This codes for CASSSFRSRDNEQFF.

This clonotype was detected ten times or more. This chain links TRBV7-9 with TRBJ2-2, with D tentatively TRBD2 (5 bases). The CDR3 runs to 14 residues. CDR1 and CDR2 from the germline V gene are SEHNR and FQNEAQ (reference sequence). Trimming removed 5 bases at V and 6 bases at J, with 13 bases between. CDR3 DNA: TGTGCCAGCAGCCCGGCCGAGGGATCCGGGGAGCTGTTTTTT. It translates to CASSPAEGSGELFF. The variable domain in full, with the rest retrieved from reference TRBV7-9 and TRBJ2-2, is DTGVSQNPRHKITKRGQNVTFRCDPISEHNRLYWYRQTLGQGPEFLTYFQNEAQLEKSRLLSDRFSAERPKGSFSTLEIQRTEQGDSAMYLCASSPAEGSGELFFGEGSRLTVL.

The table lists this clonotype with many counts. This rearrangement joins TRBV5-1 to TRBJ2-6; a weak D match, TRBD1 (5 bases). Germline CDR1 reads SGHRS; CDR2 reads YFSETQ. The CDR3 contains 14 residues. The V end was cut by 7 bases, the J end by 0 bases, with 8 bases between. DNA of the CDR3: TGCGCCAGCGACAGCGACTCTGGGGCCAACGTCCTGACTTTC. Amino acids: CASDSDSGANVLTF.

Only a few counts were recorded for this clonotype. The chain uses TRBV10-3 and TRBJ2-7, with a tentative D call TRBD1 (5 bases). Germline CDR1 and CDR2: ENHRY and SYGVKD. The CDR3 consists of 17 residues. V gave up 0 bases and J gave up 6 bases, with 21 bases separating them. The CDR3 sequence: CAISESARAPIPLEQYV. In nucleotides, the CDR3 is TGTGCCATCAGTGAGTCGGCCAGGGCACCGATACCCCTCGAGCAGTACGTC.

This clonotype was counted ten times or more. The chain combines TRBV9 with TRBJ1-4; D unclear. Trimming cost V 3 bases and J 2 bases, with 8 bases left between them. The CDR3 spans 14 residues. The V gene's germline CDR1 is SGDLS and CDR2 YYNGEE. The CDR3 is CASSATDTNEKLFF. In DNA form, the CDR3 reads TGTGCCAGCAGCGCGACCGATACTAATGAAAAACTGTTTTTT.